Listed below are T cell receptor beta chains from one sample, sequenced in a study of blood T cell repertoires in COVID-19. Profiled with immunoSEQ multiplex PCR; TCRdb holds only in-frame clones, not every one. The data hold some 400,000 clones, with around 87% observed a single time. Material: peripheral blood. Receptors were obtained from an older woman with COVID-19, enrolled during active disease. CDR3s include the opening cysteine and the closing phenylalanine or tryptophan. The order of the fields is J gene, V gene, D gene, clone size, CDR3 protein, CDR3 DNA. D genes are given only for firm matches. Size values are once, few and many counts, or a class for expanded clones, and some rows have none.

TRBJ2-3,TRBV29-1,NA,NA,CSVRERISTDTQYF,TGCAGCGTTCGTGAGCGGATTAGCACAGATACGCAGTATTTT
TRBJ2-3,TRBV5-1,NA,once,CASSSTGATDTQYF,TGCGCCAGCAGCTCAACCGGAGCCACAGATACGCAGTATTTT
TRBJ1-5,TRBV18,TRBD1,NA,CASSGQGSNQPQHF,TGTGCCAGCTCGGGACAGGGTAGCAATCAGCCCCAGCATTTT
TRBJ1-2,TRBV6-5,NA,once,CASSRGQPGQDGYTF,TGTGCCAGCAGTCGAGGACAGCCCGGGCAGGATGGCTACACCTTC
TRBJ1-4,TRBV6-1,NA,NA,CASSDPREGKLFF,TGTGCCAGCAGTGATCCCAGGGAGGGAAAACTGTTTTTT
TRBJ2-7,TRBV24-1,TRBD1,once,CATSDPGQGSEQYF,TGTGCCACCAGTGATCCTGGACAGGGGAGTGAGCAGTACTTC
TRBJ2-5,TRBV7-3,TRBD2,NA,CASSFEAGGRWETQYF,TGTGCCAGCAGCTTTGAAGCGGGGGGGCGTTGGGAGACCCAGTACTTC
TRBJ2-7,TRBV6-5,NA,NA,CASSYFLKPLVSEQYF,TGTGCCAGCAGTTACTTCCTCAAACCTCTAGTTTCCGAGCAGTACTTC
TRBJ2-5,TRBV19,TRBD2,NA,CASRPTSGVETQYF,TGTGCCAGTAGGCCGACTAGCGGGGTAGAGACCCAGTACTTC
TRBJ2-7,TRBV29-1,TRBD1,NA,CSVEPFGTGYEQYF,TGCAGCGTTGAGCCTTTCGGGACAGGATACGAGCAGTACTTC
TRBJ1-5,TRBV6-1,NA,NA,CASSEGSHRVSQPQHF,TGTGCCAGCAGTGAAGGATCCCACAGGGTGTCTCAGCCCCAGCATTTT
TRBJ1-2,TRBV4-1,NA,few,CASSQGAGDYGYTF,TGCGCCAGCAGCCAAGGTGCGGGCGACTATGGCTACACCTTC
TRBJ1-4,TRBV12-5,TRBD1,NA,CASGPARQGRPSNEKLFF,TGTGCTAGTGGTCCCGCCCGACAGGGCCGGCCCTCCAATGAAAAACTGTTTTTT
TRBJ2-2,TRBV5-5,NA,few,CASSLAPANTGELFF,TGTGCCAGCAGCTTGGCTCCAGCGAACACCGGGGAGCTGTTTTTT
TRBJ2-1,TRBV7-9,NA,once,CASSPRQVRDNEQFF,TGTGCCAGCAGCCCCCGGCAGGTTCGAGACAATGAGCAGTTCTTC
TRBJ2-1,TRBV5-1,TRBD2,NA,CASHVGAGGLNEQFF,TGCGCCAGCCACGTAGGGGCGGGGGGCCTGAATGAGCAGTTCTTC
TRBJ1-2,TRBV28,NA,NA,CASRTNGPYGYTF,TGTGCCAGCAGGACAAATGGTCCCTATGGCTACACCTTC
TRBJ2-2,TRBV5-1,NA,NA,CASSGGQLNTGELFF,TGCGCCAGCAGCGGGGGACAATTAAACACCGGGGAGCTGTTTTTT
TRBJ1-3,TRBV4-1,NA,NA,CASSQVAAVSGNTIYF,TGCGCCAGCAGCCAAGTGGCGGCAGTCTCTGGAAACACCATATATTTT
TRBJ2-1,TRBV2,NA,NA,CASSEKRGSYNEQFF,TGTGCCAGCAGTGAAAAAAGGGGTTCCTACAATGAGCAGTTCTTC
TRBJ1-6,TRBV11-1,NA,NA,CASSLAPGGNSPLHF,TGTGCCAGCAGCTTAGCACCGGGTGGAAATTCACCCCTCCACTTT
TRBJ2-7,TRBV27,NA,NA,CASSPTGQGGYEQYF,TGTGCCAGCAGTCCTACCGGACAAGGGGGCTACGAGCAGTACTTC
TRBJ1-1,TRBV7-7,NA,NA,CASSRGRNTEAFF,TGTGCCAGCAGCCGGGGTCGGAACACTGAAGCTTTCTTT
TRBJ2-2,TRBV9,NA,NA,CASSVGGSTGELFF,TGTGCCAGCAGCGTAGGAGGAAGCACCGGGGAGCTGTTTTTT
TRBJ2-3,TRBV30,NA,NA,CAWSAGEDTQYF,TGTGCCTGGAGTGCAGGGGAAGATACGCAGTATTTT
TRBJ1-3,TRBV5-4,NA,NA,CASSPSGGAGNTIYF,TGTGCCAGCAGCCCATCCGGCGGGGCTGGAAACACCATATATTTT
TRBJ1-2,TRBV11-2,NA,NA,CASSLQGNYGYTF,TGTGCCAGCAGTTTACAGGGAAACTATGGCTACACCTTC
TRBJ2-1,TRBV11-3,NA,NA,CASSSGTWEQFF,TGTGCCAGCAGCTCAGGGACTTGGGAGCAGTTCTTC
TRBJ1-3,TRBV12-3/TRBV12-4,NA,once,CASSFSGGNTIYF,TGTGCCAGCAGTTTTAGTGGTGGAAACACCATATATTTT